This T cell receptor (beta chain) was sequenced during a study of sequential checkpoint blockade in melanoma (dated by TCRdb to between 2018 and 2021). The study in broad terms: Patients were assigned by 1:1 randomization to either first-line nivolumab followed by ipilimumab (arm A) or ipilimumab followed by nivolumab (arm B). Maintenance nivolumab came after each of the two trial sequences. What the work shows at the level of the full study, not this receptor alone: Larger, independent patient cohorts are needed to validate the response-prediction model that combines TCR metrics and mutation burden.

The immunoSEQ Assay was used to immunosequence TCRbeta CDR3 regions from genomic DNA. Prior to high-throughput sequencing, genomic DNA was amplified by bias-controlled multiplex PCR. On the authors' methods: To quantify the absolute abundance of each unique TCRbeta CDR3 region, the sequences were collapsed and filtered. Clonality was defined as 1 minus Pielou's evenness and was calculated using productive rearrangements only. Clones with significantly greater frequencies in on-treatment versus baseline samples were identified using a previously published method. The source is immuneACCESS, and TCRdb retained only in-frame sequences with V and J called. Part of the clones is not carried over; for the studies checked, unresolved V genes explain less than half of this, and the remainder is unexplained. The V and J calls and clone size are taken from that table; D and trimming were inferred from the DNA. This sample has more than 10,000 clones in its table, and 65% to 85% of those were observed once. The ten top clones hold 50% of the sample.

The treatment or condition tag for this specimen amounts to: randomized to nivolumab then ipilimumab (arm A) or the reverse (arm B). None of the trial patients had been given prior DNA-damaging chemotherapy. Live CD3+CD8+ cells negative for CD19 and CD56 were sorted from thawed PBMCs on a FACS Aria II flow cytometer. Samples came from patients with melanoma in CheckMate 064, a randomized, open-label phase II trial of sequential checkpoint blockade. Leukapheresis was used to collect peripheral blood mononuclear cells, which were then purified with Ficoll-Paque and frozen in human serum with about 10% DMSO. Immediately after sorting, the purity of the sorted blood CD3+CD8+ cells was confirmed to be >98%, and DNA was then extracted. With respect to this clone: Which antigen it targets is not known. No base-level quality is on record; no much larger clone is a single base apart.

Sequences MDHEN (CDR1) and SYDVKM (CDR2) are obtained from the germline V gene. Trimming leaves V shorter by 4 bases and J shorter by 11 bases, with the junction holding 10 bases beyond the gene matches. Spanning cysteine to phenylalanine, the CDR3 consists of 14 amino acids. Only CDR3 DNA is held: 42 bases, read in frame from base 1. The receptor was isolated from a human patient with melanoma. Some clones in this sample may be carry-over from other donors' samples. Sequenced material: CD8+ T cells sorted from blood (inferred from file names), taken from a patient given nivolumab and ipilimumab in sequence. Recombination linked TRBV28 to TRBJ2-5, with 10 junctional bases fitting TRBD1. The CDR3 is CASSSTDRGRSQYF. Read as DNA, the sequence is TGTGCCAGCAGTTCAACGGACAGGGGGAGATCACAGTACTTC.